The entry below gives a single T cell receptor beta chain sequence along with its context. Its antigen is unknown. This record comes from a study of blood T cells in healthy people across ages. General observations from the study: Diversity figures based on one million T cells were deemed too low.

Healthy Caucasian individuals from Russia aged about 6 to 100 were enrolled as donors. The CDR3 contains 16 residues. From germline, CDR1 is KGHSH and CDR2 LQKENI. The ends lost 1 base at V and 9 bases at J; junction bases unmatched: 12. The second PCR ran roughly 7 to 12 cycles with a sample-barcoded 5' primer and J-beta primers. A template-switch adaptor with 12 random nucleotides tagged each cDNA molecule. Using its own MiXCR run on the 5' RACE reads, TCRdb lists one record per CDR3 protein. Of about 800,000 distinct CDR3 sequences in the sample, 35% to 60% are singletons; the top ten hold 15% to 20%.

The chain uses TRBV18 and TRBJ2-1, with TRBD1 matching over 7 bases. Material: blood. The clonotype originates from a man older than 75 in good health. The CDR3 sequence is CASSPRGGEARFEQFF. The DNA of the CDR3 is TGTGCCAGCTCACCACGAGGGGGCGAGGCTCGGTTTGAGCAGTTCTTC. The variable domain in full, completed from reference TRBV18 and TRBJ2-1, reads NAGVMQNPRHLVRRRGQEARLRCSPMKGHSHVYWYRQLPEEGLKFMVYLQKENIIDESGMPKERFSAEFPKEGPSILRIQQVVRGDSAAYFCASSPRGGEARFEQFFGPGTRLTVL.